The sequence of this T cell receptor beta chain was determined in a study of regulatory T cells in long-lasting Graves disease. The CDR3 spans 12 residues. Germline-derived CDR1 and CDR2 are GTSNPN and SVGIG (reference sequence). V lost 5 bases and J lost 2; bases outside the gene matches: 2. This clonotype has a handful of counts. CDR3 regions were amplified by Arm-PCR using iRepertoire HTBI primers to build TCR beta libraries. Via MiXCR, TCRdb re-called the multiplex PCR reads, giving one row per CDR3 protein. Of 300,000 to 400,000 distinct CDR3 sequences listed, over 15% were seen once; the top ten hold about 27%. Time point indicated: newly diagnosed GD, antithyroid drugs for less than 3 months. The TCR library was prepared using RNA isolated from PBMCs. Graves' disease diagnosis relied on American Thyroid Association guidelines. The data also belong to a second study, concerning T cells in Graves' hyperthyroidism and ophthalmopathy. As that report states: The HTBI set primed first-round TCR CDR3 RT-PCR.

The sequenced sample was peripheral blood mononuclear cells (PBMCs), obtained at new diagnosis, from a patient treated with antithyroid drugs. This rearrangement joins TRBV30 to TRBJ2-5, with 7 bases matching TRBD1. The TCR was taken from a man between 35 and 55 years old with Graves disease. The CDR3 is CAWETGQETQYF. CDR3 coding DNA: TGTGCCTGGGAGACAGGGCAAGAGACCCAGTACTTC.